The 32 T cell receptor beta chains presented below share a single source sample, sequenced in a study of cytomegalovirus exposure and HLA in healthy donors. PCR employed 60 Vbeta and 13 Jbeta primers. Clones were read by immunoSEQ multiplex PCR, and TCRdb kept only the in-frame ones, dropping some. This table holds some 150,000 clones, roughly three quarters found once. The sample taken for sequencing was PBMCs. The receptors derive from a human donor in good health.

This chain connects TRBV30 to TRBJ1-1; D remains ambiguous. Deletions cut 1 base from V and 0 bases from J, with 9 bases between. The germline V gene encodes CDR1 GTSNPN and CDR2 SVGIG (reference sequence). This CDR3 comprises 14 residues. The CDR3 here is CAWSAAQMNTEAFF. The DNA for the CDR3 is TGTGCCTGGAGTGCGGCACAGATGAACACTGAAGCTTTCTTT.

The V call is TRBV29-1, the J call TRBJ2-1; 10 bases map to TRBD2. The length of the CDR3 is 15 residues. The ends lost 8 bases at V and 9 bases at J; junction bases unmatched: 16. Germline loops: CDR1 SQVTM, CDR2 ANQGSEA. The CDR3 DNA sequence: TGCAGCTCGGAGATTAGCGGGGGGCCGGATCCTGAGCAGTTCTTC. Residues: CSSEISGGPDPEQFF.

This clone was recorded only once. This sequence joins TRBV19 and TRBJ2-1, with TRBD2 identical over 10 bases. The trim removed 5 bases at V and 5 bases at J, leaving 6 bases unmatched. Germline V CDR1 and CDR2: LNHDA, SQIVND (reference sequence). This CDR3 comprises 15 residues. CDR3 nucleotide sequence: TGTGCCAGTAGTCCACTAGCGGGGAATCACAATGAGCAGTTCTTC. Translating gives CASSPLAGNHNEQFF. The full variable domain, rest sourced from reference TRBV19 and TRBJ2-1, is DGGITQSPKYLFRKEGQNVTLSCEQNLNHDAMYWYRQDPGQGLRLIYYSQIVNDFQKGDIAEGYSVSREKKESFPLTVTSAQKNPTAFYLCASSPLAGNHNEQFFGPGTRLTVL.

The rearrangement uses TRBV7-9 and TRBJ1-2; TRBD1 matches at 9 bases. The junction had 6 bases not matched to a gene; V was cut back by 1 base and J by 6 bases. Germline CDR1 is SEHNR and CDR2 is FQNEAQ (reference sequence). This CDR3 spans 15 amino acids. The CDR3 region is CASSLVRDRENGYTF. The CDR3 DNA reads TGTGCCAGCAGCTTAGTAAGGGACAGGGAAAATGGCTACACCTTC.

The gene calls are TRBV28 and TRBJ2-3; D is ambiguous. The germline CDR1 and CDR2 sequences are MDHEN and SYDVKM. The length of the CDR3 is 13 residues. The V gene lost 7 bases and the J gene lost 5 bases, with 13 bases spanning the gap. Here the CDR3 DNA reads TGTGCCAGCACCCGGCCTAGTCGAGATACGCAGTATTTT. Translating it yields CASTRPSRDTQYF.

The genes are TRBV7-9 and TRBJ2-1; 7 positions match TRBD2. J lost 6 bases, V lost 0 bases, and 2 bases had no gene match. The germline V gene encodes CDR1 SEHNR and CDR2 FQNEAQ (reference sequence). The CDR3 runs 14 residues. The CDR3 sequence is CASSLATSRNEQFF. The CDR3 DNA follows: TGTGCCAGCAGCTTAGCGACTAGCCGCAATGAGCAGTTCTTC.

V is TRBV30 and J is TRBJ1-1; D remains unclear. From germline, CDR1 is GTSNPN and CDR2 SVGIG (reference sequence). This CDR3 is built from 13 residues. V was shortened by 2 bases and J by 6 bases, with 13 bases between the two germline ends. In DNA form, the CDR3 reads TGTGCCTGGAGTTTCGGGGTTTGGCCTGAAGCTTTCTTT. Its protein product is CAWSFGVWPEAFF.

The chain employs TRBV6-4 and TRBJ2-6, with D tentatively TRBD2 (7 bases). Germline assignment: CDR1 MRHNA and CDR2 SNTAGT. The length of the CDR3 is 15 residues. Trimming stripped 5 bases from V and 0 bases from J, with 8 bases between. As DNA, the CDR3 is TGTGCCAGCAGTAGGGGGGGCTCTGGGGCCAACGTCCTGACTTTC. Encoded protein: CASSRGGSGANVLTF.

J is TRBJ2-2 and V is TRBV5-4; tentative D call: TRBD2 (6 bases). The ends were cut back, 4 bases at V and 2 bases at J, with 18 bases in the middle. CDR3 length equals 17 residues. Looked up from germline, CDR1 is SGHNT and CDR2 is YYREEE (reference sequence). CDR3 DNA: TGTGCCAGCAGCCTTGGGCCCCGGGGAGGTAACACCGGGGAGCTGTTTTTT. Amino acids: CASSLGPRGGNTGELFF.

The chain has TRBV28 and TRBJ2-7; weak D call: TRBD2 (5 bases). The V gene lost 4 bases and the J gene lost 10 bases, with 14 bases spanning the gap. Germline CDR1 is MDHEN and CDR2 is SYDVKM. CDR3 length: 12 amino acids. The CDR3 DNA follows: TGTGCCAGCAGTTCCTCTCTCGAGGGACAGTACTTC. This codes for CASSSSLEGQYF.

The chain is built from TRBV11-2 and TRBJ1-2; D is perhaps TRBD1 (5 bases). The V and J ends lost 0 bases and 7 bases respectively, with 12 bases between them. Germline CDR1 SGHAT, CDR2 FQNNGV. CDR3 length: 14 amino acids. CDR3 DNA sequence: TGTGCCAGCAGCTTAGATCGGGGGTTCTCTGGCTACACCTTC. Amino acid sequence: CASSLDRGFSGYTF.

V gene TRBV6-6 combines with J gene TRBJ2-7, with 11 bases that match TRBD2. The germline CDR1 and CDR2 sequences are MNHNY and SVGAGI (reference sequence). The CDR3 is 14 amino acids. Trimming removed 6 bases from V and 1 base from J; junction bases left unmatched: 2. The CDR3 protein is CASSGLAGSYEQYF. CDR3 nucleotides: TGTGCCAGCAGCGGACTAGCGGGTTCCTACGAGCAGTACTTC.

The rearrangement links TRBV4-3 to TRBJ1-4; D gene unclear. V lost 0 bases, J lost 11 bases, and 10 bases lay in between. The CDR3 is 13 amino acids. Per germline, CDR1 LGHNA and CDR2 YSLEER. CDR3 amino acids: CASSQDVGGKLFF. In DNA form, the CDR3 reads TGCGCCAGCAGCCAAGATGTCGGAGGGAAACTGTTTTTT.

In DNA form, the CDR3 reads TGCGCCAGCAGCCAAGTAGCTATCCTAGAGACCCAGTACTTC. It specifies CASSQVAILETQYF. The rearrangement joins TRBV4-1 to TRBJ2-5; D remains ambiguous. V dropped 1 base and J dropped 4 bases, with 10 bases sitting between them. This CDR3 contains 14 residues. The germline V gene has CDR1 MGHRA and CDR2 YSYEKL.

The gene calls are TRBV25-1 and TRBJ2-2; maybe TRBD1 (6 bases). The V gene's germline CDR1 is MGHDK and CDR2 SYGVNS. Deletions cut 6 bases from V and 3 bases from J, with 11 bases between. The CDR3 loop spans 14 amino acids. The CDR3 sequence is CASRETGYTGELFF. CDR3 sequence (DNA): TGTGCCAGCAGGGAGACAGGTTACACCGGGGAGCTGTTTTTT.

The chain's CDR3 is CASSSLEFEQYF. CDR3 in DNA: TGTGCCAGCAGCTCCTTAGAATTCGAGCAGTACTTC. The genes are TRBV7-9 and TRBJ2-7; D unresolved. The CDR3 runs to 12 residues. From germline, CDR1 is SEHNR and CDR2 FQNEAQ (reference sequence). V lost 4 bases, J lost 6 bases, and 10 bases lay in between.

This clone was counted between two and nine times. The chain links TRBV6-6 to TRBJ1-1, with 12 positions matching TRBD1. The V gene's germline CDR1 is MNHNY and CDR2 SVGAGI (reference sequence). J was trimmed by 2 bases and V by 2 bases; bases with no gene match: 3. The CDR3 totals 16 residues. The CDR3 region is CASSYGTGGFNTEAFF. In nucleotides, the CDR3 is TGTGCCAGCAGTTACGGGACAGGGGGCTTTAACACTGAAGCTTTCTTT.

The chain employs TRBV19 and TRBJ2-3; TRBD2 agrees at 10 bases. The CDR3 consists of 16 residues. Trimming cost V 4 bases and J 4 bases; bases outside gene matches: 8. CDR1 LNHDA and CDR2 SQIVND come from the germline V gene (reference sequence). CDR3 protein: CASSTRTSGEPDTQYF. The DNA for the CDR3 is TGTGCCAGTAGTACCCGGACTAGCGGAGAACCAGATACGCAGTATTTT. The whole variable domain, filled in from reference TRBV19 and TRBJ2-3, reads DGGITQSPKYLFRKEGQNVTLSCEQNLNHDAMYWYRQDPGQGLRLIYYSQIVNDFQKGDIAEGYSVSREKKESFPLTVTSAQKNPTAFYLCASSTRTSGEPDTQYFGPGTRLTVL.

The count of this clone is one. This chain links TRBV6-1 with TRBJ2-1; 7 nucleotides match TRBD1. V was clipped by 2 bases and J by 5 bases; unmatched bases: 6. CDR3 length equals 15 residues. Germline loops: CDR1 MNHNS, CDR2 SASEGT. CDR3 protein: CASSEKGARHNEQFF. The CDR3, as DNA: TGTGCCAGCAGTGAAAAGGGGGCGCGCCACAATGAGCAGTTCTTC.

This chain links TRBV6-5 with TRBJ1-2, with TRBD1 as a possible D gene (5 bases). This CDR3 is 16 amino acids long. With 0 bases removed from V and 7 bases from J, the gap between germline ends came to 18 bases. In germline, CDR1 is MNHEY, CDR2 SVGAGI. CDR3: CASSYSGAAGRGGYTF. For the CDR3, the DNA is TGTGCCAGCAGTTACTCAGGGGCAGCCGGAAGGGGTGGCTACACCTTC.

The gene calls are TRBV19 and TRBJ2-1; D might be TRBD2 (5 bases). Trimming took off 2 bases at V and 9 bases at J, with 8 bases between the two ends. From germline, CDR1 is LNHDA and CDR2 SQIVND (reference sequence). CDR3 size: 12 residues. The CDR3 region has the DNA TGTGCCAGTAGTATAATACGGGGTGAGCAGTTCTTC. Protein: CASSIIRGEQFF.

The V gene is TRBV4-1, the J gene TRBJ2-3; 11 positions match TRBD2. This CDR3 comprises 18 residues. Germline V gives CDR1 MGHRA, CDR2 YSYEKL. V was pared by 1 base and J by 2 bases, with 8 bases of the junction left unmatched. CDR3 bases: TGCGCCAGCAGCCAAGTAATAGCGGGGGGGCGGGTCACAGATACGCAGTATTTT. Its translation is CASSQVIAGGRVTDTQYF.

The chain couples TRBV27 to TRBJ2-1; 14 bases line up with TRBD2. Germline-derived CDR1 and CDR2 are MNHEY and SMNVEV (reference sequence). The CDR3 extends over 15 amino acids. V lost 8 bases to trimming and J lost 6 bases; unmatched junction nucleotides: 6. Here the CDR3 reads CASRTGTSGSNEQFF. The CDR3 DNA reads as TGTGCCAGCCGAACAGGGACTAGCGGGAGCAATGAGCAGTTCTTC.

The V call is TRBV30, the J call TRBJ1-2; TRBD1 matches 8 bases. This CDR3 spans 12 amino acids. The germline V gene has CDR1 GTSNPN and CDR2 SVGIG (reference sequence). After removal of 3 bases from V and 8 bases from J, the junction contained 5 bases not matched to a gene. The CDR3 here is CAWRQGGTGYTF. The CDR3 nucleotides read TGTGCCTGGAGACAGGGGGGGACCGGCTACACCTTC.

The genes are TRBV7-2 and TRBJ2-7, with D possibly matching TRBD2 (6 bases). Germline V gene data show CDR1 as SGHTA and CDR2 as FQGNSA. The V gene lost 2 bases and the J gene lost 5 bases, with 10 bases spanning the gap. The CDR3 is 13 amino acids. CDR3 sequence: CASSLRRAHEQYF. The DNA of the CDR3 is TGTGCCAGCAGCTTACGGAGGGCACACGAGCAGTACTTC.

This chain joins TRBV29-1 and TRBJ2-2, with no clear D. There are 12 residues in the CDR3. Looked up from germline, CDR1 is SQVTM and CDR2 is ANQGSEA. V was pared by 0 bases and J by 6 bases, with 5 bases between. CDR3 DNA: TGCAGCGTTGAAGAGGCCTCCGGGGAGCTGTTTTTT. Its translation is CSVEEASGELFF.

The V call is TRBV4-1, the J call TRBJ2-7; possibly TRBD1 for D (5 bases). This CDR3 is built from 17 residues. V dropped 2 bases and J dropped 0 bases, with 17 bases sitting between them. The germline V gene has CDR1 MGHRA and CDR2 YSYEKL. Here the CDR3 DNA reads TGCGCCAGCAGCCAACCTCGACAAGGGGTGTTCTCCTACGAGCAGTACTTC. It specifies CASSQPRQGVFSYEQYF.

The chain carries TRBV19 and TRBJ1-1; no clear D. The V and J ends lost 3 bases and 2 bases respectively, with 10 bases between them. The germline V gene encodes CDR1 LNHDA and CDR2 SQIVND (reference sequence). The length of the CDR3 is 14 residues. This chain's CDR3 is CASSIAKRNTEAFF. CDR3 in DNA: TGTGCCAGTAGTATCGCCAAGCGTAACACTGAAGCTTTCTTT.

This chain uses TRBV19 with TRBJ2-5; 9 bases align to TRBD1. Trimming removed 6 bases from V and 5 bases from J; junction bases left unmatched: 10. In germline, CDR1 is LNHDA, CDR2 SQIVND (reference sequence). The CDR3 totals 15 residues. CDR3 DNA sequence: TGTGCCAGTAGCCCAAACCGGGACAGGGTTGAGACCCAGTACTTC. As protein: CASSPNRDRVETQYF.

This clone was observed a single time. This sequence joins TRBV28 and TRBJ2-7; TRBD2 aligns across 9 bases. The ends lost 2 bases at V and 1 base at J; junction bases unmatched: 12. The length of the CDR3 is 18 residues. CDR1 is MDHEN, CDR2 SYDVKM, per germline. This CDR3 is CASSLDLAGFPRSYEQYF. The CDR3 bases are TGTGCCAGCAGTTTAGACCTAGCGGGATTCCCTCGATCCTACGAGCAGTACTTC.

V usage is TRBV7-9 and J usage is TRBJ2-7, with TRBD1 identical over 11 bases. After removal of 5 bases from V and 7 bases from J, the junction contained 7 bases not matched to a gene. Germline assignment: CDR1 SEHNR and CDR2 FQNEAQ (reference sequence). The CDR3 runs to 14 residues. Here the CDR3 DNA reads TGTGCCAGCAGCGCCGGACAGGGGGCTGGAGAGCAGTACTTC. Protein product: CASSAGQGAGEQYF.

J is TRBJ2-1 and V is TRBV19, with 10 bases identical to TRBD2. The length of the CDR3 is 20 residues. Germline loops: CDR1 LNHDA, CDR2 SQIVND (reference sequence). With 5 bases clipped from V and 3 bases from J, the junction kept 19 bases outside the gene matches. CDR3 coding DNA: TGTGCCAGTAGTCACCAGGGTCTAGCGGGAGAGTTCGCGGGCTACAATGAGCAGTTCTTC. It specifies CASSHQGLAGEFAGYNEQFF.